This T cell receptor (beta chain) was found in a study of technical replicates of blood from several donors. This CDR3 has 14 residues. Germline V CDR1 and CDR2: SGHNT, YYREEE (reference sequence). The trim removed 4 bases at V and 4 bases at J, leaving 7 bases unmatched. This table comes from immunoSEQ multiplex PCR, and its TCRdb copy is limited to in-frame clones, with some not included. The sample records 78,000 or so clones, roughly 91% being singletons. The sequencing sample was made of T cells isolated from PBMCs. The chain employs TRBV5-4 and TRBJ2-5; 7 nucleotides align to TRBD1. The sequence was collected from a human donor in good health. Some clones in this sample may be carry-over from other donors' samples. The CDR3 loop reads CASSDYRGGETQYF. The CDR3 region has the DNA TGTGCCAGCAGCGATTACAGGGGTGGAGAGACCCAGTACTTC. The whole variable domain, remainder taken from reference TRBV5-4 and TRBJ2-5, is ETGVTQSPTHLIKTRGQQVTLRCSSQSGHNTVSWYQQALGQGPQFIFQYYREEENGRGNFPPRFSGLQFPNYSSELNVNALELDDSALYLCASSDYRGGETQYFGPGTRLLVL.